This T cell receptor beta chain emerged from a study of blood T cell repertoires in COVID-19 (TCRdb year 2020). General notes on the study: Samples from collaborators originated in the United States, Italy and Spain and spanned both the acute and convalescent phases of COVID-19. The material from the prospective study consisted of cDNA or gDNA derived from T cells, B-cell-depleted T cells, or PBMCs. Deeply sampled blood TCRbeta repertoires from subjects exposed to, actively infected with, or recovered from COVID-19 were included in the dataset. The repertoires were made available in a free public database intended to serve as a resource for research on the immune response to SARS-CoV-2. The samples were drawn from two sources: the first 160 participants of the ongoing ImmuneRACE study, and over 950 subjects contributed by 6 global collaborators. Nearly every sample came with metadata listing a de-identified subject ID, COVID-19 status, age in years and sex. Where available, HLA class I and class II types were taken from metadata supplied by the sample provider and were not determined by assay-based typing. General findings and caveats noted by the study authors: The amount of clinical and demographic metadata varied by source and participant and was provided uncurated.

Regarding this clone: Its antigen has not been determined. Base qualities were left out, and no much larger clone turns up one base away.

TCRbeta CDR3 regions were amplified from genomic DNA by means of the immunoSEQ Assay, a bias-controlled multiplex PCR. On the study's bioinformatics: Within the assay, amplification of reference gene primers was used to estimate how many nucleated cells each sample contained. Sequence reads were collapsed and filtered to measure the absolute abundance of every unique TCRbeta CDR3 rearrangement. For each sample, productive Simpson clonality was calculated as the square root of Simpson's diversity index over productive rearrangements. The table comes from immuneACCESS by way of TCRdb, which keeps in-frame sequences with V and J called. Part of the clones is missing from these tables; in studies checked, under half for an unresolved V gene and the rest for unknown reasons. The D gene and trimming were derived from the DNA, and the V and J assignments and clone size from that table. The sample records tens of thousands of clones, about 85% of which are singletons. The top ten constitute 13% to 15% of the sample.

Collaborating institutions collected whole blood in K2EDTA tubes following their own protocols. Collaborator samples were shipped for TCRbeta analysis as frozen whole blood, isolated PBMCs, or DNA extracted from either sample type. The receptor was derived from a woman aged 70-85 years with acute or convalescent COVID-19. Material for sequencing was peripheral blood.

CDR3 loop: CASSLPRDRTINYGYTF. The DNA sequence reads TGTGCCAGCAGCCTTCCCCGGGACAGAACTATTAACTATGGCTACACCTTC. The chain links TRBV2 with TRBJ1-2; 7 junctional bases match TRBD1. Here V drops 6 bases and J drops 1 base, and the junction holds 14 bases not matched to any gene. The CDR3 holds 17 amino acids from the cysteine to the phenylalanine. The only DNA kept is the CDR3, 51 bases in frame from the first base. The germline V gene sets CDR1 to SNHLY and CDR2 to FYNNEI.